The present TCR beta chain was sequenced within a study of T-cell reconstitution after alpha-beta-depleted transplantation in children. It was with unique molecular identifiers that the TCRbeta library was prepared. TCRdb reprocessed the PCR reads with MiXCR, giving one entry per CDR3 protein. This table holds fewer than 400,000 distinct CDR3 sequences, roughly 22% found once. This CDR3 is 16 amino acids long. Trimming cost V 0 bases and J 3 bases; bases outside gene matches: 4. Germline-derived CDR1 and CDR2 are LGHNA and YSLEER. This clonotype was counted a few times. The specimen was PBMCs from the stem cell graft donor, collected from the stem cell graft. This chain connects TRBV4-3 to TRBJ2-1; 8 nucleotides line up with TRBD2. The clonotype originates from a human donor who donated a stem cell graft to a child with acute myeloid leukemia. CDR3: CASSQEGSGSYNEQFF. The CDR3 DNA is TGCGCCAGCAGCCAAGAAGGCAGCGGGAGCTACAATGAGCAGTTCTTC.